The 28 T cell receptor beta chains listed next were all sequenced from one sample in a study of Ad26.COV2.S vaccination and SARS-CoV-2 variants. The treatment is: some 20 received Ad26.COV2.S at low or high dose, single or two shots; about 5 received placebo; per-sample allocation not given. Sampling was done on day 63 after the first vaccine or placebo injection. Clones were sequenced by immunoSEQ multiplex PCR, and TCRdb holds only the in-frame ones, with some missing. The table shows hundreds of thousands of clones, with approximately 89% occurring only once. Material: peripheral blood, obtained in a trial of Ad26.COV2.S vaccine versus placebo. The receptor set was obtained from a person aged 18-60 years who received the Ad26.COV2.S COVID-19 vaccine or a placebo.

The chain links TRBV4-1 to TRBJ2-1, with D uncertain. Germline lookup yields CDR1 MGHRA and CDR2 YSYEKL. This CDR3 region has 17 residues. The V and J ends lost 0 bases and 2 bases respectively, with 14 bases between them. CDR3 DNA sequence: TGCGCCAGCAGCCAAGAATCGGCCTGGTTAACCTACAATGAGCAGTTCTTC. Residues: CASSQESAWLTYNEQFF.

The chain has TRBV5-1 and TRBJ1-2; 10 positions agree with TRBD1. This CDR3 has 15 amino acids. Germline loops: CDR1 SGHRS, CDR2 YFSETQ. Germline trimming cut 3 bases from V and 5 bases from J; bases unmatched to any gene: 7. The DNA for the CDR3 is TGCGCCAGCAGCTCGGAGGGACAGGGGCAATATGGCTACACCTTC. Its protein is CASSSEGQGQYGYTF. Supplemented by reference TRBV5-1 and TRBJ1-2, the full variable domain reads KAGVTQTPRYLIKTRGQQVTLSCSPISGHRSVSWYQQTPGQGLQFLFEYFSETQRNKGNFPGRFSGRQFSNSRSEMNVSTLELGDSALYLCASSSEGQGQYGYTFGSGTRLTVV.

The chain uses TRBV20-1 and TRBJ2-7, with 8 bases that match TRBD1. Germline V gene data show CDR1 as DFQATT and CDR2 as SNEGSKA (reference sequence). The CDR3 extends over 12 amino acids. J lost 4 bases, V lost 3 bases, and 2 bases had no gene match. CDR3: CSASWTGYEQYF. DNA for the CDR3: TGCAGTGCTAGTTGGACAGGGTACGAGCAGTACTTC.

The chain employs TRBV28 and TRBJ1-1; tentative D call: TRBD1 (5 bases). The CDR3 is 14 residues long. Per the germline V gene, CDR1 is MDHEN and CDR2 is SYDVKM. V lost 5 bases and J 6 bases, leaving 16 bases between the germline ends. The CDR3, as DNA: TGTGCCAGCAGTCTTGGTTACAGGTTGCCTGAAGCTTTCTTT. This codes for CASSLGYRLPEAFF.

The CDR3 here is CASSYSWNSRLNTEAFF. As DNA, the CDR3 is TGTGCCAGCAGTTACTCCTGGAATTCCAGATTGAACACTGAAGCTTTCTTT. The chain has TRBV6-2 or TRBV6-3 and TRBJ1-1, with unresolved D. V was clipped by 0 bases and J by 0 bases, with 14 bases between them. The CDR3 extends over 17 amino acids. Germline CDR1 and CDR2: MNHEY and SVGEGT.

J is TRBJ2-7 and V is TRBV13; 10 nucleotides match TRBD1. CDR3 length: 15 residues. Trimming at V came to 1 base and at J to 6 bases, leaving 6 bases not matched to a gene. Germline CDR1 reads PRHDT; CDR2 reads FYEKMQ (reference sequence). CDR3 residues: CASSLAGQGFVEQYF. Here the CDR3 DNA reads TGTGCCAGCAGCTTAGCGGGACAGGGGTTTGTCGAGCAGTACTTC.

The chain couples TRBV19 to TRBJ1-3; D unresolved. V was clipped by 3 bases and J by 0 bases, with 12 bases between them. Germline loops: CDR1 LNHDA, CDR2 SQIVND (reference sequence). The CDR3 runs to 16 residues. This CDR3 is CASSIRNKLSGNTIYF. CDR3 DNA: TGTGCCAGTAGTATTCGGAACAAGCTCTCTGGAAACACCATATATTTT.

This clone was found once. This chain connects TRBV28 to TRBJ2-7, with 12 bases identical to TRBD1. V dropped 6 bases and J dropped 7; count of bases not matched to a gene: 10. Germline V gene data show CDR1 as MDHEN and CDR2 as SYDVKM. The CDR3 totals 15 residues. CDR3 protein: CASSPGQGAPWEQYF. CDR3 DNA sequence: TGTGCCAGCAGCCCGGGACAGGGGGCTCCGTGGGAGCAGTACTTC.

The V gene is TRBV27, the J gene TRBJ2-2; 10 bases agree with TRBD2. Trimming at V came to 4 bases and at J to 7 bases, leaving 6 bases not matched to a gene. The CDR3 runs to 15 residues. Germline loops: CDR1 MNHEY, CDR2 SMNVEV (reference sequence). In nucleotides, the CDR3 is TGTGCCAGCAGTTCGGCTAGCGGGAGAATCGGGGAGCTGTTTTTT. This translates into CASSSASGRIGELFF.

This clone came up once. The chain is built from TRBV21-1 and TRBJ1-2; the table's D call, TRBD1, has no DNA check behind it. TRBV21-1 is a pseudogene segment. The CDR3 spans 13 residues. DNA of the CDR3: TGTGCCAGCAGGGGCAGAACTAACTATGGCTACACCTTC. Protein sequence: CASRGRTNYGYTF.

This clone has only one observation. This chain joins TRBV6-5 and TRBJ2-1; unclear D gene. V was shortened by 0 bases and J by 3 bases, with 12 bases between the two germline ends. CDR1 is MNHEY and CDR2 is SVGAGI in the germline V gene. This CDR3 spans 16 amino acids. CDR3 sequence (DNA): TGTGCCAGCAGTTACTCCTACGACCTATACTACAATGAGCAGTTCTTC. It is translated as CASSYSYDLYYNEQFF.

The rearrangement joins TRBV5-8 to TRBJ2-5, with a tentative D call TRBD2 (5 bases). V was shortened by 2 bases and J by 4 bases, with 21 bases between the two germline ends. Germline CDR1 is SGHTS and CDR2 is YDEGEE. The CDR3 is 17 amino acids. As DNA, the CDR3 is TGTGCCAGCAGCTTCATCCCTTTGGCCTTTGGAGGAGAGACCCAGTACTTC. Its protein is CASSFIPLAFGGETQYF.

J is TRBJ2-7 and V is TRBV6-5; perhaps TRBD2 as D (6 bases). Trimming removed 5 bases from V and 1 base from J, with 15 bases in between. Germline assignment: CDR1 MNHEY and CDR2 SVGAGI. The CDR3 length is 15 residues. Here the CDR3 reads CASSSQRVGSYEQYF. The CDR3 region has the DNA TGTGCCAGCAGTAGCCAGCGGGTGGGTTCCTACGAGCAGTACTTC.

V and J are TRBV4-3 and TRBJ1-4; TRBD1 might be the D (5 bases). With 5 bases removed from V and 6 bases from J, the gap between germline ends came to 13 bases. This CDR3 is built from 14 residues. Germline V gene data show CDR1 as LGHNA and CDR2 as YSLEER. In DNA form, the CDR3 reads TGCGCCAGCAGCTATACGAGGGGTGATGAAAAACTGTTTTTT. Translating gives CASSYTRGDEKLFF.

The rearrangement uses TRBV4-3 and TRBJ2-3; D unresolved. Germline V lookup: CDR1 LGHNA, CDR2 YSLEER. V lost 0 bases to trimming and J lost 3 bases, with 4 bases between them. This CDR3 is built from 13 residues. The CDR3 region is CASSQEFTDTQYF. The CDR3 bases are TGCGCCAGCAGCCAAGAATTTACAGATACGCAGTATTTT.

This clone was found once. The CDR3 loop reads CASSVVGGHISGANVLTF. CDR3 nucleotides: TGTGCCAGCAGCGTAGTAGGGGGACACATCTCTGGGGCCAACGTCCTGACTTTC. The gene calls are TRBV9 and TRBJ2-6; the D gene is possibly TRBD1 (6 bases). Germline lookup yields CDR1 SGDLS and CDR2 YYNGEE. This CDR3 region has 18 residues. The germline V and J ends were trimmed by 0 bases and 0 bases, with 13 bases remaining between them.

The chain recombines TRBV6-5 with TRBJ1-2; TRBD1 might be the D (6 bases). The CDR3 is 14 amino acids. Germline CDR1 reads MNHEY; CDR2 reads SVGAGI. Trimming cost V 2 bases and J 8 bases, with 15 bases left between them. In nucleotides, the CDR3 is TGTGCCAGCAGTTACGGGGACATGACGGGAGGCTACACCTTC. It encodes CASSYGDMTGGYTF.

The CDR3 coding sequence is TGTGCCAGCACCCGACAGGGTACCACCGGGGAGCTGTTTTTT. Translated: CASTRQGTTGELFF. V and J are TRBV6-5 and TRBJ2-2; 7 bases are a match to TRBD1. The CDR3 consists of 14 residues. Germline CDR1 and CDR2: MNHEY and SVGAGI. V was clipped by 7 bases and J by 4 bases; unmatched bases: 6.

V usage is TRBV15 and J usage is TRBJ1-4; 8 bases match TRBD1. CDR1 and CDR2 from the germline V gene are LNHNV and YYDKDF (reference sequence). This CDR3 spans 15 amino acids. J gave up 6 bases and V 5 bases, and 8 bases lay outside the gene matches. In DNA form, the CDR3 reads TGTGCCACCAGCGGAGGACAGGGCTTCGATGAAAAACTGTTTTTT. Translated, it gives CATSGGQGFDEKLFF.

The rearrangement links TRBV15 to TRBJ1-3, with D uncertain. CDR1 and CDR2 (germline): LNHNV, YYDKDF (reference sequence). The V gene lost 0 bases and the J gene lost 0 bases, with 6 bases spanning the gap. The CDR3 runs to 15 residues. The CDR3 loop reads CATSRDRVSGNTIYF. The CDR3 DNA follows: TGTGCCACCAGCAGAGATAGAGTCTCTGGAAACACCATATATTTT. Variable domain in full (rest from reference TRBV15 and TRBJ1-3): DAMVIQNPRYQVTQFGKPVTLSCSQTLNHNVMYWYQQKSSQAPKLLFHYYDKDFNNEADTPDNFQSRRPNTSFCFLDIRSPGLGDTAMYLCATSRDRVSGNTIYFGEGSWLTVV.

The genes are TRBV13 and TRBJ2-2; TRBD1 aligns across 8 bases. CDR1 and CDR2 (germline): PRHDT, FYEKMQ (reference sequence). The CDR3 is made up of 15 amino acids. V lost 5 bases and J lost 7; bases outside the gene matches: 9. CDR3 DNA sequence: TGTGCCAGCAGCGACGGACAGGGTTTGGGCGGGGAGCTGTTTTTT. It yields the protein CASSDGQGLGGELFF.

The chain couples TRBV5-1 to TRBJ2-1, with 7 bases fitting TRBD2. V shed 0 bases, J shed 4 bases, and the junction held 7 bases outside the gene matches. The CDR3 covers 16 residues. Germline CDR1 reads SGHRS; CDR2 reads YFSETQ. CDR3 bases: TGCGCCAGCAGCTTGGAGGGACTATACGGTTACAATGAGCAGTTCTTC. Protein: CASSLEGLYGYNEQFF.

This chain joins TRBV3-1 (or the pseudogene TRBV3-2) and TRBJ1-1; no reliable D call. CDR1 is LGHDT, CDR2 YNNKEL, per germline (reference sequence). V lost 1 base and J lost 10, with 10 bases in between. The CDR3 is 12 residues long. The CDR3 is CASSQGTAPAFF. DNA for the CDR3: TGTGCCAGCAGCCAAGGGACCGCCCCAGCTTTCTTT.

The genes are TRBV4-3 and TRBJ2-7, with 8 bases matching TRBD1. Germline V gene lookup returns CDR1 LGHNA and CDR2 YSLEER. This CDR3 has 16 amino acids. V was clipped by 1 base and J by 6 bases; unmatched bases: 11. The CDR3 protein is CASSQAAQGALSEQYF. CDR3 in DNA: TGCGCCAGCAGCCAAGCCGCTCAGGGGGCCTTGAGCGAGCAGTACTTC.

The chain couples TRBV27 to TRBJ2-7; TRBD2 might be the D (6 bases). CDR1 is MNHEY, CDR2 SMNVEV, per germline (reference sequence). With 5 bases removed from V and 3 bases from J, the gap between germline ends came to 32 bases. The CDR3 extends over 20 amino acids. The CDR3 loop reads CASSPTGWDSGSPGLYEQYF. CDR3 nucleotides: TGTGCCAGCAGTCCAACCGGGTGGGATAGCGGTTCCCCGGGCCTCTACGAGCAGTACTTC.

J is TRBJ1-2 and V is TRBV28; weak D call: TRBD1 (5 bases). CDR3 length: 15 residues. V dropped 4 bases and J dropped 2 bases, with 14 bases sitting between them. Germline CDR1 and CDR2: MDHEN and SYDVKM. This CDR3 is CASSSSGTPNYGYTF. CDR3 sequence (DNA): TGTGCCAGCAGTTCCTCCGGGACCCCCAACTATGGCTACACCTTC.

There are a few counts of this clone. The gene calls are TRBV2 and TRBJ1-5; 8 bases agree with TRBD1. CDR1 is SNHLY, CDR2 FYNNEI, per germline. V lost 6 bases and J lost 6; bases outside the gene matches: 7. The CDR3 contains 14 residues. The CDR3 DNA follows: TGTGCCAGCAGGTTAAGACAGGGGAGTCAGCCCCAGCATTTT. Translating it yields CASRLRQGSQPQHF.

The V gene is TRBV6-1, the J gene TRBJ2-7, with 7 nucleotides matching TRBD2. The germline CDR1 and CDR2 sequences are MNHNS and SASEGT. The V segment lost 2 bases and the J segment 4 bases; nucleotides outside the gene matches: 5. This CDR3 spans 14 amino acids. In DNA form, the CDR3 reads TGTGCCAGCAGTGAATCGTGGGGGGGTTACGAGCAGTACTTC. This codes for CASSESWGGYEQYF.